Below, 10 T cell receptor beta chains from the same sample are listed, as sequenced in a study of PD-1 blockade in classical Hodgkin lymphoma. Patients all relapsed after autologous stem cell transplantation, and there was variation in brentuximab vedotin exposure. TCRdb keeps only in-frame clones here, not all; method: immunoSEQ multiplex PCR. The data show about 23,000 clones, with about 71% seen just once and 15% to 20% held by the top ten. The starting material was peripheral blood mononuclear cells (PBMCs), obtained at baseline. These receptors originate from a human donor with classical Hodgkin lymphoma.

V gene TRBV11-2 combines with J gene TRBJ1-5; D uncertain. The CDR3 runs to 14 residues. Germline V gene data show CDR1 as SGHAT and CDR2 as FQNNGV. V lost 1 base and J 6 bases, leaving 10 bases between the germline ends. The CDR3 DNA reads TGTGCCAGCAGCTTAGGGCAGGTGGGTCAGCCCCAGCATTTT. The encoded protein is CASSLGQVGQPQHF.

The chain links TRBV11-2 to TRBJ2-2, with TRBD2 matching 10 bases. CDR1 and CDR2 from the germline V gene are SGHAT and FQNNGV. J gave up 6 bases and V 5 bases, and 12 bases lay outside the gene matches. The CDR3 is 17 residues long. The CDR3 here is CASSPSGGDPVSGELFF. As DNA, the CDR3 is TGTGCCAGCAGCCCAAGCGGGGGGGACCCGGTCTCCGGGGAGCTGTTTTTT.

The chain recombines TRBV5-6 with TRBJ1-2; no firm D call. The CDR3 extends over 14 amino acids. The V gene lost 4 bases and the J gene lost 3 bases, with 13 bases spanning the gap. Germline V gives CDR1 SGHDT, CDR2 YYEEEE. In DNA, the CDR3 is TGTGCCAGCAGCCTCCCGGGCCGAGACTATGGCTACACCTTC. It translates to CASSLPGRDYGYTF.

This chain connects TRBV19 to TRBJ2-3; 8 nucleotides line up with TRBD1. V shed 3 bases, J shed 1 base, and the junction held 12 bases outside the gene matches. The CDR3 has 18 residues. Germline-derived CDR1 and CDR2 are LNHDA and SQIVND (reference sequence). The CDR3 protein is CASSMDREASPRTDTQYF. In nucleotides, the CDR3 is TGTGCCAGTAGTATGGACAGGGAAGCGAGTCCACGCACAGATACGCAGTATTTT.

This chain connects TRBV6-6 to TRBJ2-7; 8 nucleotides agree with TRBD1. The V and J ends lost 6 bases and 3 bases, in that order; junction bases with no gene match: 4. In germline, CDR1 is MNHNY, CDR2 SVGAGI (reference sequence). This CDR3 spans 13 amino acids. The CDR3 DNA sequence: TGTGCCAGCAGAGACAGGGGTGGCTACGAGCAGTACTTC. The encoded protein is CASRDRGGYEQYF.

Only a few counts were recorded for this clone. J is TRBJ2-1 and V is TRBV19, with 9 bases that match TRBD2. CDR1 LNHDA and CDR2 SQIVND come from the germline V gene (reference sequence). The CDR3 sequence is 14 residues long. The ends lost 3 bases at V and 15 bases at J; junction bases unmatched: 12. CDR3 sequence: CASSISSTSGYRFF. In DNA, the CDR3 is TGTGCCAGTAGTATCTCCTCTACTAGCGGGTATAGGTTCTTC.

This clone has just a few counts. The V gene is TRBV6-6, the J gene TRBJ1-5, with no clear D. The germline CDR1 and CDR2 sequences are MNHNY and SVGAGI (reference sequence). The CDR3 runs 14 residues. The V gene lost 7 bases and the J gene lost 3 bases, with 13 bases spanning the gap. The CDR3: CASTPGRNNQPQHF. As DNA, the CDR3 is TGTGCCAGCACCCCAGGACGAAACAATCAGCCCCAGCATTTT.

The genes are TRBV7-3 and TRBJ2-1; 7 bases agree with TRBD2. The CDR3 covers 15 residues. V was clipped by 2 bases and J by 4 bases; unmatched bases: 5. CDR1 SGHTA and CDR2 FQGTGA come from the germline V gene. In DNA form, the CDR3 reads TGTGCCAGCAGCTTATCGGGAGGAACATACAATGAGCAGTTCTTC. It translates to CASSLSGGTYNEQFF.

Remarks on this clone: Here the CDR3 omits its conserved ending phenylalanine or tryptophan, so a read error is the likely source. The V gene is TRBV5-1, the J gene TRBJ1-1; D is ambiguous. Between the trimmed V and J ends, which lost 4 bases and 4 bases, there was a span of 17 bases. The CDR3 has 15 amino acids. The germline gives CDR1 SGHRS, CDR2 YFSETQ. In DNA form, the CDR3 reads TGCGCCAGCAGCCCCTTAAGAGCAAGCAGCACTGAAGCTTTCCTT. Encoded protein: CASSPLRASSTEAFL.

The chain combines TRBV6-4 with TRBJ2-1, with TRBD1 matching 7 bases. Losses at the gene ends were 5 bases for V and 9 bases for J; bases not matched to a gene: 7. This CDR3 is built from 13 residues. CDR1 and CDR2 (germline): MRHNA, SNTAGT. CDR3 residues: CASSRAAGGEQFF. CDR3 sequence (DNA): TGTGCCAGCAGTCGAGCGGCAGGGGGTGAGCAGTTCTTC.